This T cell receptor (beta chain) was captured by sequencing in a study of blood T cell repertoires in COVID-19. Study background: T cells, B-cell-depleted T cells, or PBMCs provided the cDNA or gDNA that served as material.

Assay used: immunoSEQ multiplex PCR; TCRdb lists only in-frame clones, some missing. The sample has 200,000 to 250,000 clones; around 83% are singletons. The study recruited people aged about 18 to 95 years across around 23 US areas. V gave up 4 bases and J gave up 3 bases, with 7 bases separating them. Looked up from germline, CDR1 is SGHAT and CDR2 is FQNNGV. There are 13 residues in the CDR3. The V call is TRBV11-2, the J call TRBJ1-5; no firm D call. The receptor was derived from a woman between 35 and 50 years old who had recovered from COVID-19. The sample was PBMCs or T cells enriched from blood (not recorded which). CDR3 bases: TGTGCCAGCAGCTCCGGGAACAATCAGCCCCAGCATTTT. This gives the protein CASSSGNNQPQHF.